This is a list of T cell receptor beta chains from one sample in a study of CD8 T cells in ankylosing spondylitis. MiXCR was run by TCRdb on the 5' RACE reads, yielding one entry per CDR3 protein. The repertoire has hundreds of thousands of distinct CDR3 sequences, 25% to 30% of them found once; the top ten carry about 1%. What was sequenced was blood, either unsorted or a sorted T cell fraction (not recorded which). Receptors were obtained from a male donor with ankylosing spondylitis. Both conserved end residues are part of each CDR3. The D gene is left open where the match is weak. Size is omitted from some rows. Given values are once, few, many or a class for expanded clones.

TRBV7-2	NA	TRBD2	TRBJ2-2	TGTGCCAGCAGCCCGGGGACTAGCGGGAGCGGCGGGGAGCTGTTTTTT	CASSPGTSGSGGELFF
TRBV10-2	NA	NA	TRBJ2-5	TGCGCCAGCAGTGAGAGGGTGGGCCTAGCAGTTCAAGAGACCCAGTACTTC	CASSERVGLAVQETQYF
TRBV2	few	NA	TRBJ2-1	TGTGCCAGCGGACGGTCCTCCTACAATGAGCAGTTCTTC	CASGRSSYNEQFF
TRBV9	NA	TRBD2	TRBJ2-5	TGTGCCAGCAGCCCTGGACTAGCGGGCCAACAAGAGACCCAGTACTTC	CASSPGLAGQQETQYF
TRBV20-1	few	NA	TRBJ2-1	TGCAGTGCCTACGCTAGCGTGTCTACTAATTACAATGAGCAGTTCTTC	CSAYASVSTNYNEQFF
TRBV12-3/TRBV12-4	NA	TRBD2	TRBJ2-7	TGTGCCAGCAGTTTACTAGGCAGGGAGGGAGAGCAGTACTTC	CASSLLGREGEQYF
TRBV10-3	NA	NA	TRBJ1-5	TGTGCCATCAGTGACTCCCTCGGGGGTCAGCCCCAGCATTTT	CAISDSLGGQPQHF
TRBV19	NA	NA	TRBJ2-1	TGTGCCAGTAGTGAGCGGGCCTACAATGAGCAGTTCTTC	CASSERAYNEQFF
TRBV5-1	few	NA	TRBJ1-6	TGCGCCAGCAGGACATCGTATAATTCACCCCTCCACTTT	CASRTSYNSPLHF
TRBV3-1	NA	NA	TRBJ2-2	TGTGCCAGCAGCCAAGCGTACACCGGGGAGCTGTTTTTT	CASSQAYTGELFF
TRBV25-1	NA	NA	TRBJ1-4	TGTGCCAGTACCCCCGGGGAGGGAAAACTGTTTTTT	CASTPGEGKLFF
TRBV20-1	NA	NA	TRBJ2-6	TGCAGTGCTAGGGCTCAAACGGGGGCCAACGTCCTGACTTTC	CSARAQTGANVLTF
TRBV27	NA	NA	TRBJ1-5	TGTGCCAGCAGTCCCGATGAGCGTATCAGTGGGAGTCAGCCCCAGCATTTT	CASSPDERISGSQPQHF
TRBV19	NA	NA	TRBJ1-6	TGTGCCAGTAGTGAGGGAGTTTCACCCCTCCACTTT	CASSEGVSPLHF
TRBV3-1	few	NA	TRBJ1-4	TGTGCCAGCAGCGAGGGCAGGGAAAAACTGTTTTTT	CASSEGREKLFF
TRBV6-1	NA	NA	TRBJ1-2	TGTGCCAGCAGTGAAAGGGAGCATTATGGCTACACCTTC	CASSEREHYGYTF
TRBV7-2	few	NA	TRBJ1-1	TGTGCCAGCAGCTTAAAGGGGTCTCTGGACACTGAAGCTTTCTTT	CASSLKGSLDTEAFF
TRBV29-1	NA	NA	TRBJ1-1	TGCAGCGCCAAAGAATTCAGGGACATGAACACTGAAGCTTTCTTT	CSAKEFRDMNTEAFF
TRBV14	few	NA	TRBJ2-2	TGTGCCAGCAGCCAAGACCCGGGTTTGAACACCGGGGAGCTGTTTTTT	CASSQDPGLNTGELFF
TRBV5-1	few	NA	TRBJ2-1	TGCGCCAGCAGCTCCCCCAGTTTTGAGCAGTTCTTC	CASSSPSFEQFF
TRBV6-2/TRBV6-3	few	NA	TRBJ2-2	TGTGCCAGCACTAGGGACGTCTACACCGGGGAGCTGTTTTTT	CASTRDVYTGELFF
TRBV5-1	NA	TRBD1	TRBJ2-7	TGCGCCAGCAGCGGCGAGCTGACAGGGAGCTCCTACGAGCAGTACTTC	CASSGELTGSSYEQYF
TRBV5-1	NA	NA	TRBJ1-2	TGCGCCAGCAGCCCCCGTGGGGATACCCGATACACCTTC	CASSPRGDTRYTF
TRBV5-4	few	TRBD1	TRBJ2-3	TGTGCCAGCAGCCGGGGGACAGGGAGCACAGATACGCAGTATTTT	CASSRGTGSTDTQYF
TRBV12-3/TRBV12-4	few	NA	TRBJ2-1	TGTGCCAGCAGTTTTCGGGGCGGGCCTCCCTACAATGAGCAGTTCTTC	CASSFRGGPPYNEQFF
TRBV20-1	few	TRBD2	TRBJ2-1	TGCAGTGCGCGAGAAGGGCTAGCGGGAGCATTTGAGCAGTTCTTC	CSAREGLAGAFEQFF
TRBV18	few	NA	TRBJ2-5	TGTGCCAGCTCACCACCGAACTGGGGGCAGCAAGAGACCCAGTACTTC	CASSPPNWGQQETQYF
TRBV12-3/TRBV12-4	NA	NA	TRBJ1-6	TGTGCCAGCAGTTTTCGGGGGGGTGATTCACCCCTCCACTTT	CASSFRGGDSPLHF
TRBV7-2	NA	TRBD1	TRBJ2-3	TGTGCCAGCGGTAGGGACAGGGATACAGATACGCAGTATTTT	CASGRDRDTDTQYF
TRBV10-3	NA	NA	TRBJ1-5	TGTGCCATCTCCGAAGATATTAGCAATCAGCCCCAGCATTTT	CAISEDISNQPQHF
TRBV12-3/TRBV12-4	NA	NA	TRBJ1-1	TGTGCCAGCAGTACACAGGGTATGAACACTGAAGCTTTCTTT	CASSTQGMNTEAFF